The clone carrying this TCR beta chain occurred many times. Germline V gene lookup returns CDR1 KGHDR and CDR2 SFDVKD. This CDR3 spans 15 amino acids. V dropped 5 bases and J dropped 2 bases, with 13 bases sitting between them. This entry belongs to a study of early T cells in non-severe SARS-CoV-2 infection. TCRdb analysed the 5' RACE reads with MiXCR anew, one entry per CDR3 protein. This table has about 56,000 distinct CDR3 sequences, over 9.5% appearing once. This receptor was taken from an adult who was a healthcare worker with PCR-confirmed SARS-CoV-2 infection or an uninfected control (not recorded which). This chain links TRBV24-1 with TRBJ2-3; either TRBD1 or TRBD2 may supply D (6 bases each). Sequenced: whole blood. The CDR3 DNA reads as TGTGCCACCAGTGCGACGGGGGCCTTCACAGATACGCAGTATTTT. This sequence encodes CATSATGAFTDTQYF.